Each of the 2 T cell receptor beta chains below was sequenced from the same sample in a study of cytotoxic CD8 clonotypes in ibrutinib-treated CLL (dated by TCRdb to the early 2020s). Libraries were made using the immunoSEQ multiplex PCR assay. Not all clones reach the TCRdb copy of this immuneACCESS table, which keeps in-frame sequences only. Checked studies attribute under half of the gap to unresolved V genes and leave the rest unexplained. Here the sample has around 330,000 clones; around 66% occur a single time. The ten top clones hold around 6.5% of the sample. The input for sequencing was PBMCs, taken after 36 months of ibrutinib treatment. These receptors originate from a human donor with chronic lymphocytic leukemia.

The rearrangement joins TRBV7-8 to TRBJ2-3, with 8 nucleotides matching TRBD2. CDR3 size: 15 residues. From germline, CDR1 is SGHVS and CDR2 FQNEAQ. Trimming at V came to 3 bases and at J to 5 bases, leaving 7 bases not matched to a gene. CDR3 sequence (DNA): TGTGCCAGCAGCTTTCTACCGCTAGCGGGAGATACGCAGTATTTT. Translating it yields CASSFLPLAGDTQYF.

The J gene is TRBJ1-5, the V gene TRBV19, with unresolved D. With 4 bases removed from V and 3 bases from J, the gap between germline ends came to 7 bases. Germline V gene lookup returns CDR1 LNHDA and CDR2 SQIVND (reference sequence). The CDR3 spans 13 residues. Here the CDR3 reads CASSTTLNQPQHF. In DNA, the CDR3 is TGTGCCAGTAGTACAACACTCAATCAGCCCCAGCATTTT.